The 3 T cell receptor beta chains reported below all come from one sample, sequenced in a study of spatial heterogeneity in lung cancer. Time point defined: sample taken at primary tumor resection. TCRdb re-analysed the 5' RACE reads in MiXCR, keeping a single row per CDR3 protein. Among about 20,000 distinct CDR3 sequences, 6% to 9% were seen once, and the ten largest hold roughly 25%. The antigens of these receptors remain unknown. Study findings and constraints: Counts of expanded alpha and beta TCRs within tumors tracked the tumor nonsynonymous mutation count.

Here the sequenced sample was lung tumor tissue, taken at surgery. The receptor source for this set is a male donor with early-stage non-small cell lung cancer.

This clonotype was picked up many times. V is TRBV6-5 and J is TRBJ1-5, with TRBD1 matching 7 bases. Germline V gives CDR1 MNHEY, CDR2 SVGAGI. The CDR3 spans 13 residues. With V trimmed by 6 bases and J by 3 bases, 2 bases remained unmatched. The CDR3 here is CASRGQDNQPQHF. The CDR3 nucleotides are TGTGCCAGCAGAGGACAGGACAATCAGCCCCAGCATTTT.

This clonotype is judged medium-sized. The V gene is TRBV15, the J gene TRBJ1-2; 8 bases line up with TRBD1. CDR1 and CDR2 (germline): LNHNV, YYDKDF (reference sequence). V lost 3 bases and J lost 2; bases outside the gene matches: 11. The CDR3 sequence is 17 residues long. CDR3 DNA sequence: TGTGCCACCAGCAGCCGCAATTTGACAGGGGTGAACTATGGCTACACCTTC. Protein product: CATSSRNLTGVNYGYTF.

This clonotype was detected many times. The V gene is TRBV6-1, the J gene TRBJ1-1; D is unresolved. The V gene lost 4 bases and the J gene lost 0 bases, with 9 bases spanning the gap. Germline values: CDR1 MNHNS, CDR2 SASEGT. This CDR3 spans 14 amino acids. In nucleotides, the CDR3 is TGTGCCAGCAGTGCCCTGGAGATGAACACTGAAGCTTTCTTT. Protein product: CASSALEMNTEAFF.